A single sample is the source of the 32 T cell receptor beta chains below, sequenced in a study of CXCR3-negative and CXCR3-positive naive CD8 T cells. General study points: Compared with CXCR3-negative naive cells, CXCR3-positive naive cells showed more hydrophobic TRB CDR3s.

For these TCRs, the target antigens are not known. The method, 5' RACE with UMI labels, was used to prepare the TRB cDNA libraries. Each CDR3 protein gets one entry in TCRdb, which reprocessed the 5' RACE reads and gives no DNA. The sample spans around 63,000 distinct CDR3 sequences; the ten largest clones claim 0.7% to 0.95%. Sequencing was performed on naive CXCR3+ CD8+ T cells from blood. The subset is: CD45RO-CCR7+CD27+CD95- naive CD8+ T cells expressing CXCR3 (TNR3+). The receptor set was obtained from a human donor in good health. Some clones in this sample may be carry-over from other donors' samples.

This chain links TRBV14 with TRBJ2-7; absent DNA, TCRdb's TRBD1 call cannot be checked. The CDR3 extends over 15 amino acids. Germline CDR1 reads SGHDN; CDR2 reads FVKESK. CDR3 protein: CASSPFGTATYEQYF.

The chain combines TRBV29-1 with TRBJ2-1; TCRdb reports TRBD2, a call that lacks DNA to check it against. CDR3 length equals 17 residues. Germline values: CDR1 SQVTM, CDR2 ANQGSEA. This chain's CDR3 is CSAVEGLARSLEDEQFF.

The gene calls are TRBV25-1 and TRBJ1-1; TCRdb calls TRBD1, which cannot be checked without DNA. CDR3 size: 12 residues. The germline V gene encodes CDR1 MGHDK and CDR2 SYGVNS. The chain's CDR3 is CASSAGVFEAFF.

This chain uses TRBV7-9 with TRBJ2-5; absent DNA, TCRdb's TRBD2 call cannot be checked. The germline gives CDR1 SEHNR, CDR2 FQNEAQ (reference sequence). The CDR3 contains 14 residues. CDR3 loop: CASSWLAGGETQYF.

The V call is TRBV7-9, the J call TRBJ1-1. This CDR3 is built from 13 residues. Germline V gene lookup returns CDR1 SEHNR and CDR2 FQNEAQ (reference sequence). The CDR3 sequence is CASNGVGITEAFF.

The chain uses TRBV2 and TRBJ2-4; TCRdb's D call of TRBD2 is untestable without DNA. The CDR3 contains 15 residues. The germline CDR1 and CDR2 sequences are SNHLY and FYNNEI. The CDR3 loop is CASLARGLAKNIQYF.

V gene TRBV4-3 combines with J gene TRBJ2-2; the D gene TCRdb calls, TRBD1, cannot be checked with no DNA. Looked up from germline, CDR1 is LGHNA and CDR2 is YSLEER. This CDR3 spans 14 amino acids. The CDR3 loop reads CASSRQGNTGELFF.

V usage is TRBV7-2 and J usage is TRBJ1-5; TCRdb's D gene call, TRBD1, goes unchecked for lack of DNA. Germline CDR1 SGHTA, CDR2 FQGNSA. This CDR3 has 16 amino acids. The CDR3 sequence: CASSFLPGRNNQPQHF.

This sequence joins TRBV4-3 and TRBJ2-2. Germline CDR1 is LGHNA and CDR2 is YSLEER. The CDR3 totals 13 residues. CDR3 protein: CASSQGVVGELFF.

V and J are TRBV19 and TRBJ2-7; TCRdb calls TRBD1, which cannot be checked without DNA. The length of the CDR3 is 15 residues. Per germline, CDR1 LNHDA and CDR2 SQIVND (reference sequence). CDR3: CASSIAPESGNEQYF.

The V gene is TRBV12-3 or TRBV12-4, the J gene TRBJ2-1. This CDR3 is 13 amino acids long. The CDR3 here is CASSFGDYNEQFF.

The genes are TRBV14 and TRBJ2-7; checking the TCRdb D call of TRBD1 is not possible without DNA. The CDR3 runs 14 residues. Germline CDR1 and CDR2: SGHDN and FVKESK. CDR3 sequence: CASSQPGFTYEQYF.

The chain joins TRBV7-8 to TRBJ2-3; there is no DNA to check the TCRdb D call of TRBD2. CDR1 and CDR2 from the germline V gene are SGHVS and FQNEAQ. There are 17 residues in the CDR3. CDR3 loop: CASSPYTGTSKADTQYF.

V gene TRBV9 combines with J gene TRBJ2-7; checking the TCRdb D call of TRBD1 is not possible without DNA. Germline lookup yields CDR1 SGDLS and CDR2 YYNGEE. The CDR3 sequence is 15 residues long. The CDR3: CASSPRGVKGYEQYF.

The V gene is TRBV7-3, the J gene TRBJ2-7; TCRdb lists TRBD2, though no DNA is available to test this call. Germline V gene lookup returns CDR1 SGHTA and CDR2 FQGTGA. The length of the CDR3 is 15 residues. The CDR3 is CASSLIGGAFYEQYF.

The chain recombines TRBV10-3 with TRBJ2-3; the D gene TCRdb calls, TRBD2, cannot be checked with no DNA. This CDR3 is built from 17 residues. CDR1 and CDR2 (germline): ENHRY, SYGVKD. The CDR3 loop reads CAISEWTSGRATDTQYF.

V is TRBV7-8 and J is TRBJ2-7; TCRdb picks TRBD2, but there is no DNA to check that call. The CDR3 sequence is 13 residues long. Germline V gives CDR1 SGHVS, CDR2 FQNEAQ. The CDR3 region is CASSSGLADEQYF.

J is TRBJ2-7 and V is TRBV6-5; TCRdb's D gene call, TRBD2, goes unchecked for lack of DNA. Germline V gene lookup returns CDR1 MNHEY and CDR2 SVGAGI. This CDR3 spans 14 amino acids. The CDR3 sequence: CASSYLGDDYEQYF.

The V call is TRBV12-3 or TRBV12-4, the J call TRBJ2-5; TCRdb reports TRBD1, a call that lacks DNA to check it against. There are 13 residues in the CDR3. CDR3 sequence reads: CASTPREQESQYF.

The J gene is TRBJ2-7, the V gene TRBV15; TCRdb names TRBD1, which stays unverified in the absence of DNA. This CDR3 has 15 residues. Germline V gene sequence: CDR1 LNHNV, CDR2 YYDKDF (reference sequence). This CDR3 is CATSEPGQGAPEQYF.

The genes are TRBV29-1 and TRBJ2-4; there is no DNA to check the TCRdb D call of TRBD1. Germline CDR1 and CDR2: SQVTM and ANQGSEA. This CDR3 region has 12 residues. CDR3 region: CGTVFPGNIQYF.

The chain's CDR3 is CASSTRDNQETQYF. The V and J genes are TRBV7-9 and TRBJ2-5; absent DNA, TCRdb's TRBD1 call cannot be checked. The CDR3 is 14 amino acids. Per germline, CDR1 SEHNR and CDR2 FQNEAQ (reference sequence).

The chain carries TRBV29-1 and TRBJ2-2. The germline V gene has CDR1 SQVTM and CDR2 ANQGSEA. This CDR3 region has 15 residues. CDR3 loop: CSVAARSVSTGELFF.

The V gene is TRBV29-1, the J gene TRBJ2-5. Germline assignment: CDR1 SQVTM and CDR2 ANQGSEA. CDR3 length: 15 residues. The CDR3 region is CSVLIGVLRQETQYF.

The rearrangement joins TRBV7-2 to TRBJ2-7. This CDR3 is 16 amino acids long. Germline CDR1 SGHTA, CDR2 FQGNSA. CDR3: CASSLSHRPQTYEQYF.

The chain has TRBV28 and TRBJ2-7; without DNA, the TCRdb call of TRBD1 cannot be checked. The CDR3 sequence is 13 residues long. CDR1 and CDR2 from the germline V gene are MDHEN and SYDVKM. CDR3 protein: CASSFDGTYEQYF.

The genes are TRBV6-5 and TRBJ2-7; TCRdb's assignment of TRBD1 cannot be checked, as there is no DNA. The CDR3 loop spans 15 amino acids. CDR1 MNHEY and CDR2 SVGAGI come from the germline V gene. The chain's CDR3 is CASSEGTGSVYEQYF.

J is TRBJ2-7 and V is TRBV14. The length of the CDR3 is 14 residues. CDR1 SGHDN and CDR2 FVKESK come from the germline V gene. The CDR3 protein is CASSQDLGSNEQYF.

The rearrangement joins TRBV7-9 to TRBJ2-5; the TCRdb D gene call, TRBD2, has no DNA to confirm it. CDR1 and CDR2 (germline): SEHNR, FQNEAQ (reference sequence). The CDR3 totals 14 residues. This CDR3 is CASSFYEGGETQYF. The full variable domain, completed using reference TRBV7-9 and TRBJ2-5, is DTGVSQNPRHKITKRGQNVTFRCDPISEHNRLYWYRQTLGQGPEFLTYFQNEAQLEKSRLLSDRFSAERPKGSFSTLEIQRTEQGDSAMYLCASSFYEGGETQYFGPGTRLLVL.

The V and J genes are TRBV5-5 and TRBJ2-3; lacking DNA, the TRBD1 call made by TCRdb goes unchecked. The CDR3 covers 14 residues. CDR1 and CDR2 from the germline V gene are SGHKS and YYEKEE (reference sequence). The CDR3 protein is CASSLEGETDTQYF.

The V call is TRBV29-1, the J call TRBJ1-2. The CDR3 is 11 amino acids. CDR1 and CDR2 from the germline V gene are SQVTM and ANQGSEA. CDR3 protein: CTVVLTYGYTF.

V and J are TRBV29-1 and TRBJ2-6; the D gene TCRdb calls, TRBD1, cannot be checked with no DNA. Germline CDR1 and CDR2: SQVTM and ANQGSEA. This CDR3 spans 16 amino acids. The CDR3 reads CSALDRGVSGANVLTF.